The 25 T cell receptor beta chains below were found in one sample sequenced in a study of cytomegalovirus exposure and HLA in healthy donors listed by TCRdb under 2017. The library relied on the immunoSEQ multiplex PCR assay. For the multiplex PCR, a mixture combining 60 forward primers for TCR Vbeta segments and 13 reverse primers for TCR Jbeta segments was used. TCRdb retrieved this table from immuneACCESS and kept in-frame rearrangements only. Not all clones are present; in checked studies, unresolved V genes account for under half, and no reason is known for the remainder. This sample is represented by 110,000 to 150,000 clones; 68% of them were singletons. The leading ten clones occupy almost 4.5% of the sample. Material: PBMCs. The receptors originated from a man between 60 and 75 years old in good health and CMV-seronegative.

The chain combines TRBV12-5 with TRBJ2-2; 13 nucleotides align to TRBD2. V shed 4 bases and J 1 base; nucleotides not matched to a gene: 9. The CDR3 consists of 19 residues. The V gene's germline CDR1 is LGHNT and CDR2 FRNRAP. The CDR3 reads CASGSLSWTSGRNTGELFF. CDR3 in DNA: TGTGCTAGTGGTTCGCTATCATGGACTAGCGGGAGGAACACCGGGGAGCTGTTTTTT.

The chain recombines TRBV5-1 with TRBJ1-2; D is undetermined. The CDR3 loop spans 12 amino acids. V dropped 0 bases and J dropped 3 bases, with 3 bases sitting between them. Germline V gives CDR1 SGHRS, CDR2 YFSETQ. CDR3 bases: TGCGCCAGCAGCTTGGCTCACTATGGCTACACCTTC. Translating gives CASSLAHYGYTF. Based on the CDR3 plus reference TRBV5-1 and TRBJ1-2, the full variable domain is KAGVTQTPRYLIKTRGQQVTLSCSPISGHRSVSWYQQTPGQGLQFLFEYFSETQRNKGNFPGRFSGRQFSNSRSEMNVSTLELGDSALYLCASSLAHYGYTFGSGTRLTVV.

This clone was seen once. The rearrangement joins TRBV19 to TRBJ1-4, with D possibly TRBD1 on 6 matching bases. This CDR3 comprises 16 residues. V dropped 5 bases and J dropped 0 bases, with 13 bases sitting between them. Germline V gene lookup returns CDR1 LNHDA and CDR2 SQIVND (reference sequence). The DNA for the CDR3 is TGTGCCAGTAGTTCGTGGGACACCTCAACTAATGAAAAACTGTTTTTT. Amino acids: CASSSWDTSTNEKLFF.

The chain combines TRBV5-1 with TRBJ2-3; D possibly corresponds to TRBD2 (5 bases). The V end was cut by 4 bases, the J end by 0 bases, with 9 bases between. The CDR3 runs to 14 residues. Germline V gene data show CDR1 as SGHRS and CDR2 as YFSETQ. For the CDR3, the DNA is TGCGCCAGCAGCAGCAGGACTAGCACAGATACGCAGTATTTT. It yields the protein CASSSRTSTDTQYF.

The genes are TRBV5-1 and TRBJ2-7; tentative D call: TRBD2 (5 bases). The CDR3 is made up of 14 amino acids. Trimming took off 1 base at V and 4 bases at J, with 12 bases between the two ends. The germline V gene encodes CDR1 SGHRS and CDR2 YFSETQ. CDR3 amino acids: CASSLTESGYEQYF. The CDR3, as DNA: TGCGCCAGCAGCTTGACGGAGTCGGGATACGAGCAGTACTTC.

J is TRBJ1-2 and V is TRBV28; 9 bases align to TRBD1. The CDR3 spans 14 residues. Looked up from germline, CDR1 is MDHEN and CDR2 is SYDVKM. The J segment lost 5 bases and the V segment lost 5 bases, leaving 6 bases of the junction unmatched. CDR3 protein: CASSQGGTGYGYTF. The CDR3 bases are TGTGCCAGCAGTCAAGGAGGGACAGGGTATGGCTACACCTTC.

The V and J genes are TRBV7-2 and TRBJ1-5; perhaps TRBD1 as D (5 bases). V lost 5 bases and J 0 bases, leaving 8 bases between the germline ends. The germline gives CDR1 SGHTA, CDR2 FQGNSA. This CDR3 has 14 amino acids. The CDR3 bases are TGTGCCAGCAGCCGGGACTATAGCAATCAGCCCCAGCATTTT. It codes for CASSRDYSNQPQHF.

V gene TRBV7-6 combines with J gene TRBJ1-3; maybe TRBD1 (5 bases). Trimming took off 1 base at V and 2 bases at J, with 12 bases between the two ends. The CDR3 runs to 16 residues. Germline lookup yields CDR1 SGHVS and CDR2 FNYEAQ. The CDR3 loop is CASSLDVVGAGNTIYF. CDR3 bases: TGTGCCAGCAGCTTAGACGTGGTAGGGGCTGGAAACACCATATATTTT.

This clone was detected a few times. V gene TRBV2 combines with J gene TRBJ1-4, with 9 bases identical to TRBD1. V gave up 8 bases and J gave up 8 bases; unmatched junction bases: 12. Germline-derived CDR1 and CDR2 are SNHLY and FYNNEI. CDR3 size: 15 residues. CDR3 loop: CASRPLTGGVEKLFF. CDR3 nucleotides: TGTGCCAGCCGGCCCCTGACAGGGGGAGTGGAAAAACTGTTTTTT.

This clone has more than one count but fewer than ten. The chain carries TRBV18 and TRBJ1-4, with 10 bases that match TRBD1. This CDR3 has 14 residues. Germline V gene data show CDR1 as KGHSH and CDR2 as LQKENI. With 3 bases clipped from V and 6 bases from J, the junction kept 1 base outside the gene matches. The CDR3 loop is CASSPGQGHEKLFF. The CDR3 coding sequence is TGTGCCAGCTCACCGGGACAGGGGCATGAAAAACTGTTTTTT. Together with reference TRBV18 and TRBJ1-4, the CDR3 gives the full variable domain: NAGVMQNPRHLVRRRGQEARLRCSPMKGHSHVYWYRQLPEEGLKFMVYLQKENIIDESGMPKERFSAEFPKEGPSILRIQQVVRGDSAAYFCASSPGQGHEKLFFGSGTQLSVL.

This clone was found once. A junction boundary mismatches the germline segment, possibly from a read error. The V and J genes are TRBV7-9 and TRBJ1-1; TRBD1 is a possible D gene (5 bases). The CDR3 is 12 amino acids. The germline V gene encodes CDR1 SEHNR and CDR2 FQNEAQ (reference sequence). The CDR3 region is CSSSRVREDAFF. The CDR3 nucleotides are TGTTCCAGCAGCAGAGTCAGGGAGGACGCTTTCTTT.

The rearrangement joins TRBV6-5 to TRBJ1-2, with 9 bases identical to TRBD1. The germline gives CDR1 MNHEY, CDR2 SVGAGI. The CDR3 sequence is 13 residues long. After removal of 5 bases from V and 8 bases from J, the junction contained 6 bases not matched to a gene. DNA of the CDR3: TGTGCCAGCAGTCGGACAGGGGTTGGAGGCTACACCTTC. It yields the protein CASSRTGVGGYTF.

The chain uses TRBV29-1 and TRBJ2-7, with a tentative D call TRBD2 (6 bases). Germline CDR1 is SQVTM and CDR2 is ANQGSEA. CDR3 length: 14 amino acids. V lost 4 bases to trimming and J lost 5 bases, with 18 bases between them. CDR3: CSVGGRKGVDEQYF. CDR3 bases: TGCAGCGTTGGAGGGAGGAAGGGAGTGGACGAGCAGTACTTC.

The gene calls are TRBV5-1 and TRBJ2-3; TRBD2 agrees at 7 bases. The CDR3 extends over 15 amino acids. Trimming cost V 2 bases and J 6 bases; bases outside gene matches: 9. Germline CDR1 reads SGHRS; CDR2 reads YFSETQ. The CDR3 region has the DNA TGCGCCAGCAGCTTACCTAGCGGAGTAGGGGATACGCAGTATTTT. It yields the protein CASSLPSGVGDTQYF.

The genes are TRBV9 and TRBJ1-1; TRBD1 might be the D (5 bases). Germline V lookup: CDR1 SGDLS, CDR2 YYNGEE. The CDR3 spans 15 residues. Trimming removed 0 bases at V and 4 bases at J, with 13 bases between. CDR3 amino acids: CASSVAAGRGTEAFF. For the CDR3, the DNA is TGTGCCAGCAGCGTAGCGGCAGGGAGGGGCACTGAAGCTTTCTTT.

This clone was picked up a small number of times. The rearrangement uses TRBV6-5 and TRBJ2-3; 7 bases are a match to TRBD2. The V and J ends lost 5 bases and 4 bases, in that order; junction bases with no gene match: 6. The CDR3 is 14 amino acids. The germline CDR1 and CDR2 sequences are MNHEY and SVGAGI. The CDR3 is CASSRTSTADTQYF. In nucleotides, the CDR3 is TGTGCCAGCAGTCGGACTAGTACGGCAGATACGCAGTATTTT.

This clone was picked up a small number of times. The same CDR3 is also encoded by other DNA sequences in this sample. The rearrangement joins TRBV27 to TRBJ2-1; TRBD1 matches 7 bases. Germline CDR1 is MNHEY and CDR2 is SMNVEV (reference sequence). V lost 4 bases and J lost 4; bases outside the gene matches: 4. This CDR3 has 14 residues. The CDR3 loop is CASSSPGQYNEQFF. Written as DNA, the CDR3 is TGTGCCAGCAGTTCACCGGGACAGTACAATGAGCAGTTCTTC.

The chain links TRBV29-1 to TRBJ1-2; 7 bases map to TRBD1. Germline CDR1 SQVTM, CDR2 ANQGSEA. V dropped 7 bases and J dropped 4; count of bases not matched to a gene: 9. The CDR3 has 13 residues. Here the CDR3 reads CSGHSGGGYGYTF. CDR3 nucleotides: TGCAGCGGACACTCAGGGGGTGGCTATGGCTACACCTTC.

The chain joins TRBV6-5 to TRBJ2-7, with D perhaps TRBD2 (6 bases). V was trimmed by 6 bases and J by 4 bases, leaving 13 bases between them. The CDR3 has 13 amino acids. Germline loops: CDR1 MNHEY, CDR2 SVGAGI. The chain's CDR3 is CASSSAGIYEQYF. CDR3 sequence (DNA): TGTGCCAGCAGCTCGGCGGGGATATACGAGCAGTACTTC.

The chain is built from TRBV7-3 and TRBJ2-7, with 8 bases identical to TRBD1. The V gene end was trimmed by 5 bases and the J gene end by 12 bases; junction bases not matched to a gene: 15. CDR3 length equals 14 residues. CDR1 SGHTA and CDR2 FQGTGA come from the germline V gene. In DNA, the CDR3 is TGTGCCAGCAGCCTATCCCCCAGACAGGGGATTTTGTACTTC. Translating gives CASSLSPRQGILYF. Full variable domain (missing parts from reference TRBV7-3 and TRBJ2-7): GAGVSQTPSNKVTEKGKYVELRCDPISGHTALYWYRQSLGQGPEFLIYFQGTGAADDSGLPNDRFFAVRPEGSVSTLKIQRTERGDSAVYLCASSLSPRQGILYFGPGTRLTVT.

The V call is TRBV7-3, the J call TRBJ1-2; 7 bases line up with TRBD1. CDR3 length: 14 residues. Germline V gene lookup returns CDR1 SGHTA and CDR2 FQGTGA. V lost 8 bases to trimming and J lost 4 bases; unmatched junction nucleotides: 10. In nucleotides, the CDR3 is TGTGCCAGCGGGGGCGGACAGGACAGCTATGGCTACACCTTC. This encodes CASGGGQDSYGYTF.

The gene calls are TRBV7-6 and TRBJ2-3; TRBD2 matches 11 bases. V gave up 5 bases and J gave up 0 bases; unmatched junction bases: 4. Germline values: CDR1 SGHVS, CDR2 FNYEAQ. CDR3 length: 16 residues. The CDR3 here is CASSLIAGGSTDTQYF. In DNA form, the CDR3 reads TGTGCCAGCAGCCTGATAGCGGGAGGGAGCACAGATACGCAGTATTTT.

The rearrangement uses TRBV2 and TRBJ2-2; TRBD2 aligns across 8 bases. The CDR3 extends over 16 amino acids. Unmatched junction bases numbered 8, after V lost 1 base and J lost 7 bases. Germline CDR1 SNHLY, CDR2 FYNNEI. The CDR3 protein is CASSEGRAGEDGELFF. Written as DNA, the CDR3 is TGTGCCAGCAGTGAAGGGAGAGCGGGAGAGGACGGGGAGCTGTTTTTT.

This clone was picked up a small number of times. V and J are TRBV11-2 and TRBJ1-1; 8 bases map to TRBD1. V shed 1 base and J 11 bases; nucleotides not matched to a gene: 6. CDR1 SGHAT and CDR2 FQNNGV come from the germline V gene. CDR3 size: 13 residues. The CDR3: CASSLGRGQGAFF. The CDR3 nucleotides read TGTGCCAGCAGCTTAGGCCGAGGACAGGGCGCTTTCTTT.

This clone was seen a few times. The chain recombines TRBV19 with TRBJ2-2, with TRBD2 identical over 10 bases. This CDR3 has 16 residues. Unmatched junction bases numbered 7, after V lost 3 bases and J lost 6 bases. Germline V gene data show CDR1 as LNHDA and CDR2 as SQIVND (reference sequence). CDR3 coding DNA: TGTGCCAGTAGTATGGCCAGCGGGAGGGGACCCGGGGAGCTGTTTTTT. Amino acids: CASSMASGRGPGELFF.